The 5 T cell receptor beta chains below come from one sample, sequenced in a study of shared clonotypes between healthy human individuals. The naive CD8 fraction comprised CD45RO-negative cells positively selected for CCR7 and excluded terminally differentiated effector memory CD45RA+ cells. The assay was immunoSEQ multiplex PCR, and TCRdb's table has in-frame clones only and misses some. Of roughly 2,000,000 clones in the sample, roughly 95% were seen once. The sequenced sample consisted of naive CD8+ T cells sorted from blood. These receptors came from a young man in good health.

The genes are TRBV11-2 and TRBJ2-5, with D unresolved. The CDR3 runs to 12 residues. V was cut by 0 bases and J by 7 bases, with 6 bases left in between. CDR1 and CDR2 (germline): SGHAT, FQNNGV. DNA for the CDR3: TGTGCCAGCAGCTTAGATCTGTTGACCCAGTACTTC. Its translation is CASSLDLLTQYF.

The J gene is TRBJ2-1, the V gene TRBV10-3; perhaps TRBD2 as D (7 bases). The CDR3 contains 15 residues. V was shortened by 3 bases and J by 4 bases, with 13 bases between the two germline ends. The germline gives CDR1 ENHRY, CDR2 SYGVKD. The CDR3, as DNA: TGTGCCATCAGTGAAGGGGGGGAGATGTACAATGAGCAGTTCTTC. Its protein is CAISEGGEMYNEQFF.

The genes are TRBV19 and TRBJ2-6; the D gene is possibly TRBD2 (6 bases). V lost 3 bases and J 2 bases, leaving 8 bases between the germline ends. The CDR3 runs 15 residues. Germline V gene lookup returns CDR1 LNHDA and CDR2 SQIVND (reference sequence). This CDR3 is CASSMEGPGANVLTF. The CDR3 DNA is TGTGCCAGTAGTATGGAGGGGCCTGGGGCCAACGTCCTGACTTTC.

CDR3 nucleotides: TGCAGCGTTGAAATACAGGTAGGATTCTACGAGCAGTACTTC. Translating gives CSVEIQVGFYEQYF. This chain links TRBV29-1 with TRBJ2-7, with D tentatively TRBD1 (5 bases). The germline V and J ends were trimmed by 2 bases and 3 bases, with 14 bases remaining between them. Germline V gene data show CDR1 as SQVTM and CDR2 as ANQGSEA. The CDR3 is 14 amino acids.

This clone was detected a few times. The chain combines TRBV7-9 with TRBJ2-3; 10 bases align to TRBD1. CDR1 and CDR2 (germline): SEHNR, FQNEAQ (reference sequence). This CDR3 contains 15 residues. V lost 5 bases to trimming and J lost 4 bases; unmatched junction nucleotides: 6. CDR3 nucleotide sequence: TGTGCCAGCAGCGTGGGACAGGGGTCCGCAGATACGCAGTATTTT. As protein: CASSVGQGSADTQYF.